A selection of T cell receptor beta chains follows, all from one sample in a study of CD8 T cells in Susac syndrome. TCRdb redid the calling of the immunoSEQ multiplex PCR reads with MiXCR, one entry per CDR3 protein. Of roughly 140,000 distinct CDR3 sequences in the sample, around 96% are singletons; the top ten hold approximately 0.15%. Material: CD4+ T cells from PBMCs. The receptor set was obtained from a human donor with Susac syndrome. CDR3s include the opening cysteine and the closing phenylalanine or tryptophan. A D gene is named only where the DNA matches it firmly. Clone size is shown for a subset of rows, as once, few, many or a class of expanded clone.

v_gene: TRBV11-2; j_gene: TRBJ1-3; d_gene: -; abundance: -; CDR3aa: CASSLGLRGFGNTIYF; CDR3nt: TGTGCCAGCAGCTTAGGTCTCCGGGGATTTGGAAACACCATATATTTT
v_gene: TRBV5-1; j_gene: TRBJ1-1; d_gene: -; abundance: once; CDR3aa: CASSLGGPGEAFF; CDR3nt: TGCGCCAGCAGCTTGGGGGGCCCCGGGGAAGCTTTCTTT
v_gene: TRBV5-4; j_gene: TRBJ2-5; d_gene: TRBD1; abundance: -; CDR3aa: CASSLGTGRETQYF; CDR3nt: TGTGCCAGCAGCTTGGGGACAGGGAGAGAGACCCAGTACTTC
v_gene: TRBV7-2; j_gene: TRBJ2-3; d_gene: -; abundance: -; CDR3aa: CASSLGVSADTQYF; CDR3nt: TGTGCCAGCAGCTTAGGAGTAAGCGCAGATACGCAGTATTTT
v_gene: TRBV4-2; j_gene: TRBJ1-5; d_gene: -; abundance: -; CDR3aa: CASSQDLRGSNQPQHF; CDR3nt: TGTGCCAGCAGCCAAGACTTGCGTGGGAGCAATCAGCCCCAGCATTTT
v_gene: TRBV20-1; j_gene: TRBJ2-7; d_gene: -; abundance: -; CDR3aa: CSASVRGEGGEQYF; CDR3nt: TGCAGTGCTAGTGTGAGGGGGGAGGGCGGAGAGCAGTACTTC
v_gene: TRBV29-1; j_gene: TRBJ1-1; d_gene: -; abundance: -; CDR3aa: CSLGGGTNTEAFF; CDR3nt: TGCAGCCTTGGCGGGGGCACTAACACTGAAGCTTTCTTT
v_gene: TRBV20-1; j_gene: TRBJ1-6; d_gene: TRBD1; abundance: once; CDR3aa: CSASQQGQGNSPLHF; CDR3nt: TGCAGTGCTAGCCAACAGGGGCAGGGCAATTCACCCCTCCACTTT
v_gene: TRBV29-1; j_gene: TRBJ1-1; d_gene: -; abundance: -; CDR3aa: CSVEGTHTEAFF; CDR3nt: TGCAGCGTTGAGGGTACTCACACTGAAGCTTTCTTT
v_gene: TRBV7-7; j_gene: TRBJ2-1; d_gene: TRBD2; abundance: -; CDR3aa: CASSLVLAGELDKQFF; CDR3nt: TGTGCCAGCAGCTTAGTGCTGGCGGGGGAGCTCGACAAGCAGTTCTTC
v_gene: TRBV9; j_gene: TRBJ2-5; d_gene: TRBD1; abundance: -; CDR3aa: CASSSGQAVQETQYF; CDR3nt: TGTGCCAGCAGCTCTGGACAGGCGGTCCAAGAGACCCAGTACTTC
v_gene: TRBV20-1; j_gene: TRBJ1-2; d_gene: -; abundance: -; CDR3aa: CSAPFISGPSYGYTF; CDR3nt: TGCAGTGCTCCATTTATTTCGGGACCCTCCTATGGCTACACCTTC
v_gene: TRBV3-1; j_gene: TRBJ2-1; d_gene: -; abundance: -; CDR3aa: CASSQDPRLIYNEQFF; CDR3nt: TGTGCCAGCAGCCAAGACCCACGACTTATCTACAATGAGCAGTTCTTC
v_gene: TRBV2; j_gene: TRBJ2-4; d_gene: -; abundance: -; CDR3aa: CASGRDTKNIQYF; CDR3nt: TGTGCCAGCGGCCGTGATACCAAAAACATTCAGTACTTC
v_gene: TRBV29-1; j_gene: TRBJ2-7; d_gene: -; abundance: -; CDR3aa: CSASGFSSYEQYF; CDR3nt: TGCAGCGCATCCGGGTTTAGCTCCTACGAGCAGTACTTC
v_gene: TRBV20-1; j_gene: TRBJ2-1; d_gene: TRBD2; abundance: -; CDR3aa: CSARPSGGYNEQFF; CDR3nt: TGCAGTGCTAGACCTAGCGGGGGCTACAATGAGCAGTTCTTC
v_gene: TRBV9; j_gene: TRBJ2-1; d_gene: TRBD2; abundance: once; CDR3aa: CASSVAPSGGAYNEQFF; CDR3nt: TGTGCCAGCAGCGTAGCTCCTAGCGGGGGGGCCTACAATGAGCAGTTCTTC
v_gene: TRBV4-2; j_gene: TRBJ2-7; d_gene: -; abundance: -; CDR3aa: CASSQEPRYEQYF; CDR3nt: TGTGCCAGCAGCCAAGAACCGCGATACGAGCAGTACTTC
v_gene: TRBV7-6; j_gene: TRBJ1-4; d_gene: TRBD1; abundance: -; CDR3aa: CASSLVPGQGLFF; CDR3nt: TGTGCCAGCAGCTTAGTCCCGGGACAGGGACTGTTTTTT
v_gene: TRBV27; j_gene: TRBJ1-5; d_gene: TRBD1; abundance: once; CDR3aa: CASSTRDRDGNQPQHF; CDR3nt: TGTGCCAGCAGTACACGAGACAGGGATGGTAATCAGCCCCAGCATTTT
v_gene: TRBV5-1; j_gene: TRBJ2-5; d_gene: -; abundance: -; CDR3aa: CASSWWTAQETQYF; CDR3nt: TGCGCCAGCAGCTGGTGGACAGCACAAGAGACCCAGTACTTC
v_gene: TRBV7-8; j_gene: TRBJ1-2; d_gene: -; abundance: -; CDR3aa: CASSSTRTGNYGYTF; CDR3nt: TGTGCCAGCAGCTCGACACGGACGGGAAACTATGGCTACACCTTC
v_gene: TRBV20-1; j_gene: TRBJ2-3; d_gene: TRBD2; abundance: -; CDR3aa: CSAREGGGARDTQYF; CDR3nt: TGCAGTGCTAGAGAAGGCGGGGGGGCCCGAGATACGCAGTATTTT
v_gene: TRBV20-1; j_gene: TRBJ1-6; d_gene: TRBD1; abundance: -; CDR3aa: CSARTGEANNSPLHF; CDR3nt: TGCAGTGCTAGAACAGGGGAAGCCAATAATTCACCCCTCCACTTT
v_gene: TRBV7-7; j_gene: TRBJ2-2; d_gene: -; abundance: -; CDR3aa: CASSSTFANTGELFF; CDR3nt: TGTGCCAGCAGCTCGACATTCGCGAACACCGGGGAGCTGTTTTTT
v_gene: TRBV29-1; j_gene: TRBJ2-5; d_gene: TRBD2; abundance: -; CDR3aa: CSVAAGETQYF; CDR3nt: TGCAGCGTTGCAGCGGGGGAGACCCAGTACTTC
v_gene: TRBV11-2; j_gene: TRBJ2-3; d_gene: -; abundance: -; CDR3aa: CASSFGTLSDTQYF; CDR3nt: TGTGCCAGCAGCTTTGGGACACTCTCAGATACGCAGTATTTT
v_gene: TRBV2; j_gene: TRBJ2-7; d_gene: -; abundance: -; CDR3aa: CASSFGGISYEQYF; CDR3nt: TGTGCCAGCAGCTTTGGGGGGATCTCCTACGAGCAGTACTTC
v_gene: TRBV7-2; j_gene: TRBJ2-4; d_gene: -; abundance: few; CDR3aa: CASSLEDIQYF; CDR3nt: TGTGCCAGCAGCTTAGAAGACATTCAGTACTTC
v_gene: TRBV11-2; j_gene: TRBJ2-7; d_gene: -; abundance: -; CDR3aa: CASSHGPSYEQYF; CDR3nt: TGTGCCAGCAGCCACGGACCGTCCTACGAGCAGTACTTC
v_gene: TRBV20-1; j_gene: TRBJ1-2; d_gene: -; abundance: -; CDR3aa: CSARDTVGGYTF; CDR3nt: TGCAGTGCTAGAGATACCGTAGGCGGCTACACCTTC
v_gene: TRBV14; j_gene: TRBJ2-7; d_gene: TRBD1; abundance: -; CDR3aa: CASSRPGQGGEQYF; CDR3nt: TGTGCCAGCAGCCGCCCGGGACAGGGGGGCGAGCAGTACTTC
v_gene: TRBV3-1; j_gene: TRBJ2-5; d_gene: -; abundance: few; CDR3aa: CASSQVGQETQYF; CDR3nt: TGTGCCAGCAGCCAAGTAGGCCAAGAGACCCAGTACTTC
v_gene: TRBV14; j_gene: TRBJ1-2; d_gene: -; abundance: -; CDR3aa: CASSQAGGRNYGYTF; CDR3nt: TGTGCCAGCAGCCAAGCTGGGGGTAGGAACTATGGCTACACCTTC
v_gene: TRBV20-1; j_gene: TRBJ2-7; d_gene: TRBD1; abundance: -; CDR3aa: CSARVRTGTLHEQYF; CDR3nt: TGCAGTGCTAGAGTCCGGACAGGGACCCTCCACGAGCAGTACTTC
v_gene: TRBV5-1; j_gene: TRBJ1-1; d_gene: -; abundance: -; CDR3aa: CASSLVGMGTEAFF; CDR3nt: TGCGCCAGCAGCTTAGTTGGAATGGGGACTGAAGCTTTCTTT
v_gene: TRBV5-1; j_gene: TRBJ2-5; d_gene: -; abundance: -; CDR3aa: CASSLALTGQETQYF; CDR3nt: TGCGCCAGCAGCTTGGCCTTAACAGGCCAAGAGACCCAGTACTTC
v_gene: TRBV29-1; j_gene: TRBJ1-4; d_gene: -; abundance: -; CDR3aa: CSVGGTEKLFF; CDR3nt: TGCAGCGTTGGGGGGACAGAAAAACTGTTTTTT
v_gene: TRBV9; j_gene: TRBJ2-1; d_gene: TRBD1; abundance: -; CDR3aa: CASSVDPQGARSNEQFF; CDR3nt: TGTGCCAGCAGCGTAGACCCTCAGGGGGCGCGGAGCAATGAGCAGTTCTTC
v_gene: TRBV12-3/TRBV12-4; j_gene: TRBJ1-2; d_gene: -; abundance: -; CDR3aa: CASSLEGHYGYTF; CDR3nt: TGTGCCAGCAGCCTAGAGGGTCACTATGGCTACACCTTC
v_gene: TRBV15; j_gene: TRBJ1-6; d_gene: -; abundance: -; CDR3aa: CATSRAGDGSPLHF; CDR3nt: TGTGCCACCAGCAGAGCCGGGGACGGATCACCCCTCCACTTT
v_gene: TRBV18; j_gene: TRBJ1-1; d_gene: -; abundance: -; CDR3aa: CASSPLQDTEAFF; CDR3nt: TGTGCCAGCTCCCCTTTACAGGACACTGAAGCTTTCTTT
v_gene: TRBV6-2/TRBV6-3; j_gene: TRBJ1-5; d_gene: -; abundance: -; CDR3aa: CASSMANQPQHF; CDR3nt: TGTGCCAGCAGTATGGCAAATCAGCCCCAGCATTTT
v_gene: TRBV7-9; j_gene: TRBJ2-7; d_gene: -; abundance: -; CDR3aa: CASSLGQGIDEQYF; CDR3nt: TGTGCCAGCAGCTTAGGCCAGGGGATCGACGAGCAGTACTTC
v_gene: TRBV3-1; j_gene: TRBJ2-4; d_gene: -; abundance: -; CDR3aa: CASSQVQRSFVKNIQYF; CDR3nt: TGTGCCAGCAGCCAAGTTCAGCGTTCGTTCGTCAAAAACATTCAGTACTTC